These 15 T cell receptor beta chains originate from one sample sequenced in a study of blood T cell repertoires in COVID-19. Clones were sequenced by immunoSEQ multiplex PCR, and TCRdb holds only the in-frame ones, with some missing. The data contain approximately 100,000 clones, 87% of them singletons. The sample consisted of peripheral blood. These receptors originate from a man between 45 and 60 years old with acute or convalescent COVID-19.

The chain recombines TRBV7-2 with TRBJ2-3, with D perhaps matching TRBD2 (5 bases). The CDR3 runs to 15 residues. Germline V CDR1 and CDR2: SGHTA, FQGNSA. The ends were cut back, 8 bases at V and 2 bases at J, with 17 bases in the middle. The CDR3 bases are TGTGCCAGCTCGAAGATCCTAGCCGACACAGATACGCAGTATTTT. Protein: CASSKILADTDTQYF.

J is TRBJ1-4 and V is TRBV5-1, with 8 bases fitting TRBD1. This CDR3 has 14 amino acids. CDR1 is SGHRS, CDR2 YFSETQ, per germline. V lost 0 bases to trimming and J lost 7 bases; unmatched junction nucleotides: 2. The CDR3 loop reads CASSLGGTGEKLFF. CDR3 DNA: TGCGCCAGCAGCTTGGGGGGGACAGGTGAAAAACTGTTTTTT.

In its sample, this clone was seen once. V is TRBV6-6 and J is TRBJ2-7, with D maybe TRBD2 (6 bases). The CDR3 is 15 amino acids. Germline V gives CDR1 MNHNY, CDR2 SVGAGI (reference sequence). Trimming took off 0 bases at V and 0 bases at J, with 9 bases between the two ends. This CDR3 is CASSYSSGLSYEQYF. The CDR3 nucleotides read TGTGCCAGCAGTTACTCCAGCGGGCTCTCCTACGAGCAGTACTTC.

V usage is TRBV4-2 and J usage is TRBJ1-5; a weak D match, TRBD1 (5 bases). Trimming shortened V by 1 base and J by 5 bases, and 9 bases separated the two germline ends. Germline V gene data show CDR1 as LGHNA and CDR2 as YNFKEQ. CDR3 length equals 14 residues. The CDR3 loop is CASSQVREDQPQHF. The CDR3 DNA reads as TGTGCCAGCAGCCAAGTCAGGGAGGATCAGCCCCAGCATTTT.

This clone has only a few counts. The chain links TRBV3-1 (or the pseudogene TRBV3-2) to TRBJ1-2; a weak D match, TRBD1 (5 bases). Trimming left V 5 bases short and J 4 bases short, with 20 bases between. The CDR3 totals 16 residues. The germline V gene has CDR1 LGHDT and CDR2 YNNKEL (reference sequence). CDR3 loop: CASSKQAADPGYGYTF. Written as DNA, the CDR3 is TGTGCCAGCAGCAAACAGGCGGCAGATCCCGGCTATGGCTACACCTTC.

This clone was seen a handful of times. The chain links TRBV4-1 to TRBJ1-2, with 10 bases aligning to TRBD1. J gave up 8 bases and V 1 base, and 16 bases lay outside the gene matches. This CDR3 has 18 residues. Germline CDR1 and CDR2: MGHRA and YSYEKL. Here the CDR3 reads CASSQGSGGTGDFFGYTF. The CDR3 DNA is TGCGCCAGCAGCCAAGGGAGTGGTGGGACAGGGGATTTTTTCGGCTACACCTTC.

The V and J genes are TRBV11-1 and TRBJ2-1; maybe TRBD1 (6 bases). With 5 bases removed from V and 5 bases from J, the gap between germline ends came to 16 bases. Germline CDR1 reads SGHAT; CDR2 reads FQDESV (reference sequence). The CDR3 totals 15 residues. The CDR3 DNA reads as TGTGCCAGCAGCGATACTCTGGGACAAAACAATGAGCAGTTCTTC. Translating gives CASSDTLGQNNEQFF.

V gene TRBV19 combines with J gene TRBJ1-1; D is perhaps TRBD1 (5 bases). The CDR3 runs 14 residues. CDR1 is LNHDA and CDR2 is SQIVND in the germline V gene (reference sequence). The V end was cut by 8 bases, the J end by 1 base, with 14 bases between. CDR3 nucleotides: TGTGCCAGTTCCTCTGGGGCCTGGAACACTGAAGCTTTCTTT. Amino acid sequence: CASSSGAWNTEAFF.

As regards this clone: The sample contains more than one DNA sequence encoding this CDR3. The V and J genes are TRBV24-1 and TRBJ2-5; a possible D gene is TRBD1 (5 bases). This CDR3 region has 15 residues. CDR1 and CDR2 (germline): KGHDR, SFDVKD. Trimming took 3 bases from V and 1 from J, leaving 11 bases between them. The CDR3 bases are TGTGCCACCAGTGATCCCCGTGGGGCCCAAGAGACCCAGTACTTC. As protein: CATSDPRGAQETQYF.

This chain uses TRBV7-6 with TRBJ2-2, with 7 bases aligning to TRBD2. CDR3 length: 15 residues. Losses at the gene ends were 4 bases for V and 4 bases for J; bases not matched to a gene: 6. Germline V lookup: CDR1 SGHVS, CDR2 FNYEAQ. CDR3 in amino acids: CASSWGGSRTGELFF. DNA of the CDR3: TGTGCCAGCAGCTGGGGGGGATCGCGCACCGGGGAGCTGTTTTTT.

The chain links TRBV11-2 to TRBJ2-3; 9 bases line up with TRBD2. CDR1 and CDR2 from the germline V gene are SGHAT and FQNNGV. The V and J ends lost 3 bases and 0 bases, in that order; junction bases with no gene match: 10. The CDR3 runs to 18 residues. This CDR3 is CASSFPLTTSGSTDTQYF. The CDR3 nucleotides read TGTGCCAGCAGCTTTCCCCTAACGACTAGCGGTAGCACAGATACGCAGTATTTT.

V is TRBV19 and J is TRBJ1-5; the D is unclear. V was clipped by 0 bases and J by 0 bases, with 9 bases between them. The length of the CDR3 is 16 residues. Germline lookup yields CDR1 LNHDA and CDR2 SQIVND (reference sequence). DNA for the CDR3: TGTGCCAGTAGTATAGAACAAATGGCTAGCAATCAGCCCCAGCATTTT. Protein sequence: CASSIEQMASNQPQHF.

The chain carries TRBV2 and TRBJ1-2; no definite D call. This CDR3 region has 13 residues. CDR1 is SNHLY and CDR2 is FYNNEI in the germline V gene. V lost 7 bases, J lost 2 bases, and 11 bases lay in between. The CDR3 loop is CASTDKANYGYTF. The CDR3 DNA is TGTGCCAGCACCGACAAAGCCAACTATGGCTACACCTTC.

The rearrangement uses TRBV5-1 and TRBJ1-3; D is possibly TRBD1 (5 bases). The length of the CDR3 is 16 residues. V shed 3 bases and J shed 0 bases, with 13 bases lying between them. Germline CDR1 reads SGHRS; CDR2 reads YFSETQ. For the CDR3, the DNA is TGCGCCAGCAGCTCCACAGGTCTGAGCTCTGGAAACACCATATATTTT. Its translation is CASSSTGLSSGNTIYF.

The rearrangement joins TRBV4-1 to TRBJ1-2; 7 nucleotides line up with TRBD1. There are 16 residues in the CDR3. Looked up from germline, CDR1 is MGHRA and CDR2 is YSYEKL. The junction had 14 bases not matched to a gene; V was cut back by 4 bases and J by 6 bases. The CDR3: CASSPLGTDRGDGYTF. Here the CDR3 DNA reads TGCGCCAGCAGCCCATTAGGGACAGATCGCGGGGATGGCTACACCTTC.